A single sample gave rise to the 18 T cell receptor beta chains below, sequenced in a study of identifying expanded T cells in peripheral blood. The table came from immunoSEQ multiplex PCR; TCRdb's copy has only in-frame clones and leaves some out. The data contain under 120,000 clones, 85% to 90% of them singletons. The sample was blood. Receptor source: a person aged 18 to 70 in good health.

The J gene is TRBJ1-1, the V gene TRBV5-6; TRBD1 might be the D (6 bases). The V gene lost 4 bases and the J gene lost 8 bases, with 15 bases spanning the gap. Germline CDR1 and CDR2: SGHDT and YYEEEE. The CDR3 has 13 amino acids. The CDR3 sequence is CASSQAAGAEAFF. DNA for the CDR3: TGTGCCAGCAGCCAGGCGGCAGGGGCGGAAGCTTTCTTT.

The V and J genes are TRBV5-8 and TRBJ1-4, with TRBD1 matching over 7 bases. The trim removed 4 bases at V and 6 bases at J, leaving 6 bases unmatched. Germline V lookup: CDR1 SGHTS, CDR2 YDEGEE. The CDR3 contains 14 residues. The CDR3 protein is CASSRGQADEKLFF. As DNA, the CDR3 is TGTGCCAGCAGCCGAGGACAGGCGGATGAAAAACTGTTTTTT.

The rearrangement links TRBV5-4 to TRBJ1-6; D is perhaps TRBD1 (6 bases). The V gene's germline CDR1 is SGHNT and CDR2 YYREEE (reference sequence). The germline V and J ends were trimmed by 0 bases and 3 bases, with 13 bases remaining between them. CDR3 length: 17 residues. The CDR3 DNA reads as TGTGCCAGCAGCTTGGCCAGGGGTGGCTACTATAATTCACCCCTCCACTTT. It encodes CASSLARGGYYNSPLHF.

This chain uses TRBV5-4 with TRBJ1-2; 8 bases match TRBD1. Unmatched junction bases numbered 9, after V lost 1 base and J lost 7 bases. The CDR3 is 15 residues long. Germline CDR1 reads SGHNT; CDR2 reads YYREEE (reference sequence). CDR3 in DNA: TGTGCCAGCAGCTTGCAGGGGGCAGGGGATGGTGGCTACACCTTC. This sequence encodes CASSLQGAGDGGYTF.

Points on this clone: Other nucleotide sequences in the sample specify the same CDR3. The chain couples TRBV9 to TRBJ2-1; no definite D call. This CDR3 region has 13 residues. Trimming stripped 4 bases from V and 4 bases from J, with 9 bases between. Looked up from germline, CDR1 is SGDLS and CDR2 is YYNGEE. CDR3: CASSFGRYNEQFF. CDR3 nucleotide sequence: TGTGCCAGCAGCTTCGGACGGTACAATGAGCAGTTCTTC.

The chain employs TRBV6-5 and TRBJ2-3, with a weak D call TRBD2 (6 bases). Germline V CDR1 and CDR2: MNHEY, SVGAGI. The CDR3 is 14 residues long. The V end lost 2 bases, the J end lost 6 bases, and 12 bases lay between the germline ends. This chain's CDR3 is CASSYGGYGDTQYF. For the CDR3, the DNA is TGTGCCAGCAGTTACGGGGGGTACGGCGATACGCAGTATTTT.

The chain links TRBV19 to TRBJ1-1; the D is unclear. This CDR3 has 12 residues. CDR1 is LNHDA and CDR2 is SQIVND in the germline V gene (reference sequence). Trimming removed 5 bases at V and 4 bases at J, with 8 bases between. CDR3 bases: TGTGCCAGTAGTCCGGGCGGCACTGAAGCTTTCTTT. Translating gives CASSPGGTEAFF. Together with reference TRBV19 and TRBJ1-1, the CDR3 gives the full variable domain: DGGITQSPKYLFRKEGQNVTLSCEQNLNHDAMYWYRQDPGQGLRLIYYSQIVNDFQKGDIAEGYSVSREKKESFPLTVTSAQKNPTAFYLCASSPGGTEAFFGQGTRLTVV.

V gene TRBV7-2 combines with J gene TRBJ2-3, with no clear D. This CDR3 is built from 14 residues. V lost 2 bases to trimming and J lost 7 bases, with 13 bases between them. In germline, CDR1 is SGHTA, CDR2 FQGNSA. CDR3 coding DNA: TGTGCCAGCAGCTTAACCTTACCTTCGAATACGCAGTATTTT. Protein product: CASSLTLPSNTQYF.

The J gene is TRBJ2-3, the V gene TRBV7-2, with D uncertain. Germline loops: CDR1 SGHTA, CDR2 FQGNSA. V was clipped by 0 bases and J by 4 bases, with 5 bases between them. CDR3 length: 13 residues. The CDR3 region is CASSLALPDTQYF. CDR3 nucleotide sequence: TGTGCCAGCAGCTTAGCGCTTCCAGATACGCAGTATTTT.

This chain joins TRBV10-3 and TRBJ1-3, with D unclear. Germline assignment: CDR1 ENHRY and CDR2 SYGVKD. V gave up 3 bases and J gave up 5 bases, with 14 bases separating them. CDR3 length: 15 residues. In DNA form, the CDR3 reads TGTGCCATCAGTGAAAAGAATAGTCCGAGAAACACCATATATTTT. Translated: CAISEKNSPRNTIYF.

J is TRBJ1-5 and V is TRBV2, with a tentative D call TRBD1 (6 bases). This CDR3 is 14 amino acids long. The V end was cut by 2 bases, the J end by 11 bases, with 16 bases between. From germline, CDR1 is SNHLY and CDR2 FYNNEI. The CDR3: CASSEQGLRTAQHF. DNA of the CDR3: TGTGCCAGCAGTGAACAGGGGCTTAGGACAGCCCAGCATTTT.

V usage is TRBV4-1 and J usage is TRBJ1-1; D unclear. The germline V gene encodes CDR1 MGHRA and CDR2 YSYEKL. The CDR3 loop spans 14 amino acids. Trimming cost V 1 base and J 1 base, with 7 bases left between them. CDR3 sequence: CASSQGPGNTEAFF. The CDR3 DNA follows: TGCGCCAGCAGCCAAGGTCCGGGGAACACTGAAGCTTTCTTT.

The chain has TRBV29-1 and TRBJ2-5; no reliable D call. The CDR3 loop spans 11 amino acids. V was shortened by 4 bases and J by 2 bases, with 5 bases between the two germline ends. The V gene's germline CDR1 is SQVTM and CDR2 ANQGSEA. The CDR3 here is CSVGSQETQYF. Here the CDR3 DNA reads TGCAGCGTTGGGAGTCAAGAGACCCAGTACTTC.

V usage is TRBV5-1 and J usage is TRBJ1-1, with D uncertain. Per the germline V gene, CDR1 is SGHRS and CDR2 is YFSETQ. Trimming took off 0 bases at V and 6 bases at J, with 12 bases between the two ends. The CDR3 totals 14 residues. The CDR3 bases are TGCGCCAGCAGCTTGGGGGGAGGTAGCGCTGAAGCTTTCTTT. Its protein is CASSLGGGSAEAFF.

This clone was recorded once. This chain's CDR3 is CATLPGPYNTGELFF. CDR3 DNA sequence: TGTGCCACCTTACCGGGCCCATACAACACCGGGGAGCTGTTTTTT. The chain couples TRBV11-2 to TRBJ2-2; D gene uncertain. Trimming stripped 10 bases from V and 2 bases from J, with 17 bases between. The germline V gene encodes CDR1 SGHAT and CDR2 FQNNGV. This CDR3 is 15 amino acids long.

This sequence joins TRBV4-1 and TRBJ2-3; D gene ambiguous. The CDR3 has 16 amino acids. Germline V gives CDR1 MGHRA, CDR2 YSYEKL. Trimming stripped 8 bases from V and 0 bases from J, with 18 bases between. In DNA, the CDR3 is TGCGCCAGCGGCCCCATCGGTCCCTCGAGCACAGATACGCAGTATTTT. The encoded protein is CASGPIGPSSTDTQYF.

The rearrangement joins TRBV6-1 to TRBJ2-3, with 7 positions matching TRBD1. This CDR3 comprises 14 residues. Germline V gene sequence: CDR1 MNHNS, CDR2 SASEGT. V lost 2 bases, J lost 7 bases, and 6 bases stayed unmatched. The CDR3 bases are TGTGCCAGCAGTGAACCGACAGGGATAAATACGCAGTATTTT. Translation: CASSEPTGINTQYF.

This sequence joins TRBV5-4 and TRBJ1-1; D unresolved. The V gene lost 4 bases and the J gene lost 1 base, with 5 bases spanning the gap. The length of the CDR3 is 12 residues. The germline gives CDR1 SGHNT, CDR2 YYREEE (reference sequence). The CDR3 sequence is CASSPENTEAFF. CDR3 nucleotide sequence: TGTGCCAGCAGCCCCGAGAACACTGAAGCTTTCTTT.